The rows below give T cell receptor beta chains drawn from one sample of a study of response to subunit inactivated influenza vaccine. TCRdb independently ran MiXCR on the RT-PCR reads; one entry per CDR3 protein. The sample has around 570,000 distinct CDR3 sequences, 10% to 12% seen once. A further study also used this sample, focusing on T cells expressing NK-cell markers.

The sequencing here drew on PBMCs from blood, taken on the day of vaccination. These receptors were taken from a man in his forties or fifties who received an inactivated influenza vaccine. Both conserved end residues are part of each CDR3. A D gene is named only where the DNA matches it firmly. Rows may omit the clone size; those that give it use once, few, many or a size class.

D	V	size	J	DNA	CDR3
.	TRBV27	few	TRBJ2-2	TGTGCCAGCAGCACATGGATAGACTCGACCGGGGAGCTGTTTTTT	CASSTWIDSTGELFF
.	TRBV20-1	.	TRBJ2-1	TGCAGTGCCTCCTCGGGACTTAAAGAGCAGTTCTTC	CSASSGLKEQFF
.	TRBV6-1	few	TRBJ1-4	TGTGCCAGCAGTGCAACTTTTGCAACTAATGAAAAACTGTTTTTT	CASSATFATNEKLFF
TRBD1	TRBV5-5	.	TRBJ2-1	TGTGCCAGCAGCTCGGACCGGGACAGGGTGATAAGTAATGAGCAGTTCTTC	CASSSDRDRVISNEQFF
.	TRBV7-2	few	TRBJ2-7	TGTGCCAGCAGCCCACGGTCGTGGGGTACCTACGAGCAGTACTTC	CASSPRSWGTYEQYF
TRBD1	TRBV10-3	few	TRBJ1-2	TGTGCCATCAGTGACCCTCGGACAGGAAACTATGGCTACACCTTC	CAISDPRTGNYGYTF
.	TRBV4-2	.	TRBJ2-7	TGTGCCAGCAGTAGACGGGAGATCGGCGAGCAGTACTTC	CASSRREIGEQYF
.	TRBV5-1	many	TRBJ2-7	TGCGCCAGCAGCAGTAGGGGGGACAGAGTCTACGAGCAGTACTTC	CASSSRGDRVYEQYF
TRBD1	TRBV3-1	few	TRBJ2-5	TGTGCCAGCAGCCTCAACACCCGACAGGGACGAGAGACCCAGTACTTC	CASSLNTRQGRETQYF
.	TRBV9	.	TRBJ2-3	TGTGCCAGCAGCGTAGCTGTGGTGGGTTCAGATACGCAGTATTTT	CASSVAVVGSDTQYF
TRBD1	TRBV7-2	many	TRBJ1-5	TGTGCCAGCAGCCCGTCGGGGTCAGGGGGGCAGCCCCAGCATTTT	CASSPSGSGGQPQHF
.	TRBV20-1	.	TRBJ2-1	TGCAGTGCTAGAGATCGCAGGAGGGAGGTTGCTGAGCAGTTCTTC	CSARDRRREVAEQFF
TRBD1	TRBV5-1	.	TRBJ2-1	TGCGCCAGCAGCTTGGACACAGGGGGATACAATGAGCAGTTCTTC	CASSLDTGGYNEQFF
TRBD1	TRBV29-1	.	TRBJ2-7	TGCAGCGTGGAACCGGGACAGGGCAACTACGAGCAGTACTTC	CSVEPGQGNYEQYF
.	TRBV4-3	many	TRBJ2-2	TGCGCCAGCAGCCAAGACGGGGGCGCCCAGGTCGGGGAGCTGTTTTTT	CASSQDGGAQVGELFF
.	TRBV29-1	few	TRBJ2-7	TGCAGCGTATCAGGAGGGGTCAGGAACGAGCAGTACTTC	CSVSGGVRNEQYF
TRBD2	TRBV11-2	many	TRBJ2-5	TGTGCCAGCAGCATGACTAGCGGGGGGCCTCAAGAGACCCAGTACTTC	CASSMTSGGPQETQYF
.	TRBV29-1	.	TRBJ1-1	TGCAGCGGTACCCTAGGGGGTGGAAGCACTGAAGCTTTCTTT	CSGTLGGGSTEAFF
TRBD1	TRBV4-1	.	TRBJ1-2	TGCGCCAGCAGCCGAAACAACAGGGGGTTCGGTGGCTACACCTTC	CASSRNNRGFGGYTF
.	TRBV5-1	once	TRBJ1-4	TGCGCCAGCAGAGCTGAATACAGGGCGGTCTCTGAAAAACTGTTTTTT	CASRAEYRAVSEKLFF
.	TRBV7-9	many	TRBJ2-2	TGTGCCAGCAAAGCGAACACCGGGGAGCTGTTTTTT	CASKANTGELFF
.	TRBV10-3	.	TRBJ1-1	TGTGCCATCAGTGACGGCGGCAACACTGAAGCTTTCTTT	CAISDGGNTEAFF
.	TRBV12-3/TRBV12-4	.	TRBJ1-1	TGTGCCAGCAGTTCCCGGGGTACCGCTTTCTTT	CASSSRGTAFF
.	TRBV20-1	few	TRBJ1-6	TGCAGTGCTAGAGATCAGGGAAATTCACCCCTCCACTTT	CSARDQGNSPLHF
.	TRBV20-1	.	TRBJ1-2	TGCAGTGCTAGACAGGGTTCTGCTAACTATGGCTACACCTTC	CSARQGSANYGYTF
TRBD2	TRBV7-2	few	TRBJ2-2	TGTGCCAGCAGACCAGCGGGATCGTTCACCGGGGAGCTGTTTTTT	CASRPAGSFTGELFF
TRBD1	TRBV5-1	few	TRBJ2-1	TGCGCCAGCAGCCGCTTGGGGGACAGATGGCCGAATGAGCAGTTCTTC	CASSRLGDRWPNEQFF
.	TRBV13	.	TRBJ2-1	TGTGCCAGCAGCGGGGGGTTACACAATGAGCAGTTCTTC	CASSGGLHNEQFF
.	TRBV4-2	.	TRBJ1-2	TGTGCCAGCAGCCAAGATAATGCGGGAGGACGTGTCTATGGCTACACCTTC	CASSQDNAGGRVYGYTF
TRBD2	TRBV6-1	.	TRBJ2-7	TGTGCCAGCAAAATCTCTAGCGGGGGGGCCGTCGAGCAGTACTTC	CASKISSGGAVEQYF
TRBD2	TRBV13	many	TRBJ2-1	TGTGCCAGCAGCTTAGGCGGGAGGAATGAGCAGTTCTTC	CASSLGGRNEQFF
.	TRBV5-1	few	TRBJ1-6	TGCGCCAGCAGCTTGGAAAGATTTAATTCACCCCTCCACTTT	CASSLERFNSPLHF
.	TRBV4-2	.	TRBJ2-1	TGTGCCAGCAGCCAAGGCAGGGGTACGTACAATGAGCAGTTCTTC	CASSQGRGTYNEQFF
TRBD2	TRBV20-1	many	TRBJ2-1	TGCAGTGCTACCAGCGGGAGGGCAAGGAATGAGCAGTTCTTC	CSATSGRARNEQFF
.	TRBV10-3	few	TRBJ1-3	TGTGCCGTAAACAGGGAATCAACTGGAAACACCATATATTTT	CAVNRESTGNTIYF
.	TRBV15	.	TRBJ2-5	TGTGCCACCAGCACCGCCAATAAAGAGACCCAGTACTTC	CATSTANKETQYF
TRBD1	TRBV7-2	few	TRBJ2-2	TGTGCCAGCAGCTTAGCCGTGACAGGGATTCCGAACACCGGGGAGCTGTTTTTT	CASSLAVTGIPNTGELFF
.	TRBV20-1	few	TRBJ2-5	TGCAGTGCTAGATTCCTCGGCACCTCCAGAGAAGAGACCCAGTACTTC	CSARFLGTSREETQYF
TRBD2	TRBV5-6	few	TRBJ2-5	TGTGCCAGCAGCTTGGAACTAGCGGGAGTGGAGACCCAGTACTTC	CASSLELAGVETQYF
.	TRBV12-3/TRBV12-4	many	TRBJ1-4	TGTGCCAGCGGACCCAAGGGATGGGCTAATGAAAAACTGTTTTTT	CASGPKGWANEKLFF
TRBD2	TRBV28	.	TRBJ2-1	TGTGCCAGCAGTTTAACGGGGGGGTCGGAGCAGTTCTTC	CASSLTGGSEQFF